This TCR beta chain was retrieved from a study of T cell responses to AZD1222 COVID-19 vaccine. Pooled samples include second doses given at about 4 or 12 weeks. The study's findings and limits: The study found Spike-specific TCR breadth and depth rose after two AZD1222 doses. Donors were largely white British and mainly female; clonal diversity was possibly underestimated.

Comment on this clone: As yet, its antigen is unknown.

Generated by immunoSEQ multiplex PCR, the TCRdb table keeps only in-frame clones and is missing some. The sample yields over 85,000 clones, around 90% seen once. V dropped 2 bases and J dropped 1 base, with 12 bases sitting between them. This CDR3 spans 16 amino acids. Germline CDR1 and CDR2: KGHSH and LQKENI. The sample consisted of peripheral blood, taken 28 days after the second AZD1222 dose. The sequence was obtained from an adult who received the AZD1222 COVID-19 vaccine. The J gene is TRBJ1-3, the V gene TRBV18; D unresolved. CDR3: CASSPFAQQSGNTIYF. The CDR3 DNA reads as TGTGCCAGCTCACCATTCGCCCAACAATCTGGAAACACCATATATTTT.